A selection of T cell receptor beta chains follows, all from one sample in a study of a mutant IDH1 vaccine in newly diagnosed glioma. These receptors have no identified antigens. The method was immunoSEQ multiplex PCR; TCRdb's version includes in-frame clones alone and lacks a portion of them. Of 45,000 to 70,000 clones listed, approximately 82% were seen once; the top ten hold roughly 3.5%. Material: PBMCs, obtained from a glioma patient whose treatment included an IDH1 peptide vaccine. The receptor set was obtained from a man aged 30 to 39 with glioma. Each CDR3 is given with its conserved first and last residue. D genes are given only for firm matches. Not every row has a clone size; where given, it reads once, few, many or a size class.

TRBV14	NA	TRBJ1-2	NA	TGTGCCAGCAGACCCCCGGACGGGTATGGCTACACCTTC	CASRPPDGYGYTF
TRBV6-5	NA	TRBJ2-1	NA	TGTGCCAGCAGGACAGGAACCCAATACAATGAGCAGTTCTTC	CASRTGTQYNEQFF
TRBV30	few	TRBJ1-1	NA	TGTGCCTGGAGTGCTGACATGAACACTGAAGCTTTCTTT	CAWSADMNTEAFF
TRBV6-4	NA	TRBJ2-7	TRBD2	TGTGCCATCCGACTAGCCCACTCCTACGAGCAGTACTTC	CAIRLAHSYEQYF
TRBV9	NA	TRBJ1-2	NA	TGTGCCAGCAGCGCTCATGAACCAGGGGACTATGGCTACACCTTC	CASSAHEPGDYGYTF
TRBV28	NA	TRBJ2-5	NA	TGTGCCAGCAGTTTATACGCCAGGGGAGATGAGACCCAGTACTTC	CASSLYARGDETQYF
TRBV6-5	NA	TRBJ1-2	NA	TGTGCCAGCAGTTACGGACGCCCGCAGAACTATGGCTACACCTTC	CASSYGRPQNYGYTF
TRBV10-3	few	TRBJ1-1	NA	TGTGCCATCAATGAAAAAGAGGGTTGGACTGAAGCTTTCTTT	CAINEKEGWTEAFF
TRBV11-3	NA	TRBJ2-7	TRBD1	TGTGCCAGCAGCCAGGGGACAGGGTGGGAGCAGTACTTC	CASSQGTGWEQYF
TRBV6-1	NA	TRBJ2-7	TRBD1	TGTGCCAGCGGGGACAGGGATGACGAGCAGTACTTC	CASGDRDDEQYF
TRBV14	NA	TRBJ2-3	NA	TGTGCCAGCAGCTGGGGCTGGTCTAGCGCCGCAGATACGCAGTATTTT	CASSWGWSSAADTQYF
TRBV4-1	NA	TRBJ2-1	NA	TGCGCCAGCAGCCAGCAACAGGGCTATGAGCAGTTCTTC	CASSQQQGYEQFF
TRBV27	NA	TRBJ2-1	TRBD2	TGTGCCAGCAGTAGGACTAGCGGGGAGCAGTTCTTC	CASSRTSGEQFF